The 21 T cell receptor beta chains below come from one sample, sequenced in a study of blood T cell repertoires in COVID-19. Generated by immunoSEQ multiplex PCR, the TCRdb table keeps only in-frame clones and is missing some. The sample consists of 55,000 or so clones, 80% of them appearing once. The sequencing input was peripheral blood. All receptors derive from a man aged 25 to 40 with COVID-19, enrolled during active disease.

V usage is TRBV9 and J usage is TRBJ2-7; the match to TRBD2 covers 12 bases. V was clipped by 2 bases and J by 4 bases; unmatched bases: 4. This CDR3 is built from 15 residues. Germline CDR1 is SGDLS and CDR2 is YYNGEE. The CDR3 DNA reads TGTGCCAGCAGCGTGACTAGCGGGAGTGTTTACGAGCAGTACTTC. This encodes CASSVTSGSVYEQYF.

The chain carries TRBV11-3 and TRBJ2-7, with 8 bases fitting TRBD1. V was pared by 3 bases and J by 1 base, with 5 bases of the junction left unmatched. Germline-derived CDR1 and CDR2 are SGHNT and YENEEA. The CDR3 runs to 15 residues. CDR3 DNA: TGTGCCAGCAGCTTTACAGGGGGTCTTTCCTACGAGCAGTACTTC. It specifies CASSFTGGLSYEQYF.

The CDR3 nucleotides read TGCGCCAGCAGCCAAGCCTCGGCGGGTTCACCCCTCCACTTT. This sequence encodes CASSQASAGSPLHF. V gene TRBV4-1 combines with J gene TRBJ1-6; unclear D gene. V was trimmed by 1 base and J by 9 bases, leaving 10 bases between them. Looked up from germline, CDR1 is MGHRA and CDR2 is YSYEKL. The CDR3 has 14 amino acids.

This clone occurred a few times. Germline is not matched at one junction end, which may reflect a read error. The V and J genes are TRBV2 and TRBJ2-1; 7 bases are a match to TRBD1. Germline CDR1 and CDR2: SNHLY and FYNNEI. The CDR3 loop spans 12 amino acids. CDR3 residues: CASSASRGSQLF. DNA of the CDR3: TGTGCCAGCAGTGCGTCCAGGGGGTCTCAGCTCTTC.

The rearrangement links TRBV30 to TRBJ2-6; D might be TRBD1 (6 bases). V lost 3 bases and J lost 4, with 16 bases in between. This CDR3 comprises 16 residues. The germline CDR1 and CDR2 sequences are GTSNPN and SVGIG (reference sequence). CDR3 protein: CAWSPWDNSGANVLTF. The CDR3 nucleotides are TGTGCCTGGAGCCCATGGGACAATTCCGGGGCCAACGTCCTGACTTTC.

This chain joins TRBV27 and TRBJ1-5, with D unresolved. V was trimmed by 2 bases and J by 4 bases, leaving 12 bases between them. CDR1 and CDR2 (germline): MNHEY, SMNVEV (reference sequence). This CDR3 region has 15 residues. The CDR3 spells CASSLVSVPNQPQHF. The CDR3 nucleotides read TGTGCCAGCAGTTTAGTGTCCGTTCCGAATCAGCCCCAGCATTTT.

V usage is TRBV6-4 and J usage is TRBJ1-3; D call uncertain. Germline V gene data show CDR1 as MRHNA and CDR2 as SNTAGT. The CDR3 is 16 residues long. V was pared by 5 bases and J by 8 bases, with 22 bases between. CDR3 in amino acids: CASSPLRSSPRHTIYF. The CDR3 DNA is TGTGCCAGCAGTCCCCTTCGGAGTTCCCCCCGCCACACCATATATTTT.

The count of this clone is one. This chain links TRBV5-1 with TRBJ2-1; 8 nucleotides match TRBD2. V lost 0 bases and J lost 5; bases outside the gene matches: 4. Germline V gene lookup returns CDR1 SGHRS and CDR2 YFSETQ. This CDR3 is 15 amino acids long. This CDR3 reads CASSLVLAGDNEQFF. DNA of the CDR3: TGCGCCAGCAGCTTGGTTCTAGCGGGCGACAATGAGCAGTTCTTC.

The genes are TRBV4-1 and TRBJ2-7; 7 nucleotides line up with TRBD1. The CDR3 is made up of 15 amino acids. After removal of 4 bases from V and 2 bases from J, the junction contained 8 bases not matched to a gene. Per germline, CDR1 MGHRA and CDR2 YSYEKL. CDR3 nucleotides: TGCGCCAGCAGCCTAGGGGACAGCAGTACCTACGAGCAGTACTTC. This encodes CASSLGDSSTYEQYF.

A word on this clone: One junction end does not reproduce the germline sequence, and a read error may be involved. The chain has TRBV6-2 or TRBV6-3 and TRBJ2-3; 12 positions agree with TRBD2. Germline values: CDR1 MNHEY, CDR2 SVGEGT. CDR3 length: 19 amino acids. For the CDR3, the DNA is TGTGCCAGCAGTTACTCCTCATTAACTAGCGGGGGGCCCTCCAAGGGGGCCCATTTT. It is translated as CASSYSSLTSGGPSKGAHF.

The table lists this clone with many counts. The genes are TRBV3-1 (or the pseudogene TRBV3-2) and TRBJ1-3; unclear D gene. Germline CDR1 is LGHDT and CDR2 is YNNKEL (reference sequence). The CDR3 spans 14 residues. Trimming cost V 1 base and J 3 bases, with 7 bases left between them. CDR3 sequence (DNA): TGTGCCAGCAGCCAAGTGGCAATTGGAAACACCATATATTTT. Its protein product is CASSQVAIGNTIYF.

DNA of the CDR3: TGTGCCAGTAGTATCCCGGGACAGGGGGTAATTGAAGCTTTCTTT. Amino acid sequence: CASSIPGQGVIEAFF. The V and J genes are TRBV19 and TRBJ1-1; 11 bases fit TRBD1. V lost 3 bases, J lost 7 bases, and 7 bases stayed unmatched. Germline assignment: CDR1 LNHDA and CDR2 SQIVND (reference sequence). This CDR3 has 15 residues.

The chain uses TRBV2 and TRBJ2-7; TRBD2 might be the D (5 bases). V was cut by 3 bases and J by 7 bases, with 10 bases left in between. Germline V gene lookup returns CDR1 SNHLY and CDR2 FYNNEI. The CDR3 contains 12 residues. The CDR3 spells CASSERVGEQYF. The DNA for the CDR3 is TGTGCCAGCAGTGAGCGGGTGGGGGAGCAGTACTTC.

The chain employs TRBV7-6 and TRBJ2-4; weak D call: TRBD2 (6 bases). Germline CDR1 reads SGHVS; CDR2 reads FNYEAQ. The CDR3 loop spans 14 amino acids. V was shortened by 4 bases and J by 0 bases, with 7 bases between the two germline ends. This CDR3 is CASSSGGAKNIQYF. CDR3 nucleotide sequence: TGTGCCAGCAGCTCCGGGGGAGCCAAAAACATTCAGTACTTC.

The gene calls are TRBV6-4 and TRBJ2-1; 10 bases are shared with TRBD2. CDR1 is MRHNA and CDR2 is SNTAGT in the germline V gene. Unmatched junction bases numbered 5, after V lost 3 bases and J lost 3 bases. This CDR3 is 16 amino acids long. CDR3: CASSEFSGGSYNEQFF. In nucleotides, the CDR3 is TGTGCCAGCAGTGAATTTAGCGGGGGGAGCTACAATGAGCAGTTCTTC.

This clone turned up a few times. This sequence joins TRBV4-3 and TRBJ1-2, with D perhaps matching TRBD1 (6 bases). Germline values: CDR1 LGHNA, CDR2 YSLEER. Trimming pared 0 bases from V and 4 bases from J, leaving 12 bases between. CDR3 length: 15 amino acids. DNA of the CDR3: TGCGCCAGCAGCCAAGATCAGGACAGCACCTATGGCTACACCTTC. It codes for CASSQDQDSTYGYTF.

This chain uses TRBV9 with TRBJ2-7, with 8 positions matching TRBD1. The V gene's germline CDR1 is SGDLS and CDR2 YYNGEE. This CDR3 spans 15 amino acids. J was trimmed by 3 bases and V by 0 bases; bases with no gene match: 5. CDR3 in amino acids: CASSVGVGQGYEQYF. The CDR3 region has the DNA TGTGCCAGCAGCGTAGGAGTTGGACAGGGCTACGAGCAGTACTTC.

J is TRBJ2-7 and V is TRBV2; a possible D gene is TRBD1 (5 bases). CDR3 size: 13 residues. Germline V gives CDR1 SNHLY, CDR2 FYNNEI. V was pared by 4 bases and J by 7 bases, with 14 bases between. This CDR3 reads CASSGATQGEQYF. The CDR3 region has the DNA TGTGCCAGCAGTGGCGCGACCCAGGGAGAGCAGTACTTC.

This clone is termed medium-sized. The sample has other DNA sequences that encode this CDR3 too. This rearrangement joins TRBV6-2 or TRBV6-3 to TRBJ2-7; 9 bases line up with TRBD1. After removal of 2 bases from V and 3 bases from J, the junction contained 5 bases not matched to a gene. Germline lookup yields CDR1 MNHEY and CDR2 SVGEGT. There are 15 residues in the CDR3. The CDR3 loop is CASSYQGQGLYEQYF. The CDR3 coding sequence is TGTGCCAGCAGTTACCAGGGACAGGGTCTCTACGAGCAGTACTTC.

The V call is TRBV28, the J call TRBJ2-7, with TRBD1 identical over 7 bases. V was clipped by 5 bases and J by 5 bases; unmatched bases: 12. CDR1 is MDHEN, CDR2 SYDVKM, per germline. The CDR3 runs to 15 residues. CDR3 nucleotide sequence: TGTGCCAGCAGTGCCCTGACAGGGAAGATCGACGAGCAGTACTTC. Encoded protein: CASSALTGKIDEQYF.

The chain links TRBV7-9 to TRBJ2-2, with D hard to call. V lost 2 bases and J lost 6, with 7 bases in between. This CDR3 has 13 residues. Germline V gives CDR1 SEHNR, CDR2 FQNEAQ (reference sequence). In DNA, the CDR3 is TGTGCCAGCAGCTTACCCCATTCCGGGGAGCTGTTTTTT. It encodes CASSLPHSGELFF.